This paragraph reports one T cell receptor (beta chain). These data originate in a study of low-dose radiotherapy and immunotherapy resistance in tumors. Study-wide background: The study gave Cohort 2 1 Gy per fraction every two weeks, totaling 13 Gy over 26 weeks. Intravenous cyclophosphamide at 200 mg/m2 preceded radiation and immunotherapy by one day, every two weeks.

Alpha and beta chains were covered, as first-strand cDNA relied on TRAV- and TRBV-specific primers. TCRs underwent 20 PCR cycles of amplification with a constant-region primer and V-primer adapter. TCRdb independently ran MiXCR on the reads; one entry per CDR3 protein. The sample consists of more than 15,000 distinct CDR3 sequences, 70% of them appearing once. Donors were administered nivolumab, ipilimumab, aspirin and low-dose cyclophosphamide, together with low-dose radiotherapy. This TCR came from a human donor with advanced metastatic prostate, ovarian, gallbladder or colorectal cancer (not recorded which). This table probably holds off-target reads from a library built for another chain.

For the CDR3, the DNA is TGTGCCAGCAGGTCGGGACAGGGAATCGGCACAGATACGCAGTATTTT. It encodes CASRSGQGIGTDTQYF. This rearrangement joins TRBV6-8 to TRBJ2-3, with 9 bases lining up with TRBD1. Trimming took 6 bases from V and 1 from J; bases not matched to a gene: 8. The germline gives CDR1 MNHGY, CDR2 SAAAGT. This CDR3 region has 16 residues.